Listed here are 27 T cell receptor beta chains from one sample, sequenced in a study of T cell changes during pregnancy in multiple sclerosis. Clones were sequenced by immunoSEQ multiplex PCR, and TCRdb holds only the in-frame ones, with some missing. This sample has around 110,000 clones, with roughly 90% found just once. Here the sequenced sample was peripheral blood, taken in the third trimester of pregnancy. The receptors shown here come from a female donor in good health, enrolled as a control in a pregnancy study.

This clone was picked up a small number of times. The rearrangement joins TRBV28 to TRBJ1-1; D is ambiguous. Germline V CDR1 and CDR2: MDHEN, SYDVKM. The CDR3 length is 13 residues. V lost 7 bases, J lost 4 bases, and 13 bases lay in between. The CDR3 nucleotides read TGTGCCAGCAAAAGTGTACGCGGCACTGAAGCTTTCTTT. Residues: CASKSVRGTEAFF.

This clone is a singleton in its sample. This chain connects TRBV7-2 to TRBJ2-3, with D unclear. V was clipped by 4 bases and J by 3 bases, with 8 bases between them. Germline values: CDR1 SGHTA, CDR2 FQGNSA. The CDR3 is 13 residues long. CDR3 region: CASSSPRTDTQYF. The CDR3 DNA follows: TGTGCCAGCAGCTCCCCTAGGACAGATACGCAGTATTTT.

The DNA of the CDR3 is TGTGCCAGCACCGGACAGGGGGCAGTTGACACTGAAGCTTTCTTT. It translates to CASTGQGAVDTEAFF. The rearrangement uses TRBV6-6 and TRBJ1-1; 11 nucleotides align to TRBD1. Germline V gene data show CDR1 as MNHNY and CDR2 as SVGAGI (reference sequence). The CDR3 consists of 15 residues. V gave up 7 bases and J gave up 3 bases; unmatched junction bases: 7.

The CDR3 sequence is CASSYSRRGYQETQYF. The CDR3 DNA sequence: TGTGCCAGCAGTTACTCGCGTCGGGGGTACCAAGAGACCCAGTACTTC. The chain recombines TRBV6-5 with TRBJ2-5; D possibly corresponds to TRBD2 (6 bases). In germline, CDR1 is MNHEY, CDR2 SVGAGI. The germline V and J ends were trimmed by 0 bases and 0 bases, with 11 bases remaining between them. The CDR3 extends over 16 amino acids.

This rearrangement joins TRBV19 to TRBJ1-2; no definite D call. From germline, CDR1 is LNHDA and CDR2 SQIVND (reference sequence). The germline V and J ends were trimmed by 3 bases and 1 base, with 9 bases remaining between them. CDR3 length: 14 residues. This CDR3 is CASSIPGVNYGYTF. The CDR3 DNA follows: TGTGCCAGTAGTATCCCCGGGGTTAACTATGGCTACACCTTC.

This chain uses TRBV4-3 with TRBJ2-1, with 9 bases aligning to TRBD2. This CDR3 contains 15 residues. Germline V gives CDR1 LGHNA, CDR2 YSLEER. The trim removed 4 bases at V and 6 bases at J, leaving 7 bases unmatched. The chain's CDR3 is CASSLRSGGSNEQFF. The CDR3 DNA reads TGCGCCAGCAGCCTTCGTAGCGGGGGTAGCAATGAGCAGTTCTTC.

The chain has TRBV7-9 and TRBJ1-1; 8 bases are shared with TRBD1. The V gene end was trimmed by 5 bases and the J gene end by 7 bases; junction bases not matched to a gene: 18. The germline V gene has CDR1 SEHNR and CDR2 FQNEAQ (reference sequence). This CDR3 spans 17 amino acids. The CDR3, as DNA: TGTGCCAGCAGCGACCCCCCCGGGACAGGTTCTCTTGGTGAAGCTTTCTTT. Residues: CASSDPPGTGSLGEAFF.

The chain employs TRBV7-9 and TRBJ1-3; 8 nucleotides line up with TRBD1. The CDR3 runs to 15 residues. Trimming at V came to 4 bases and at J to 1 base, leaving 3 bases not matched to a gene. CDR1 SEHNR and CDR2 FQNEAQ come from the germline V gene (reference sequence). The CDR3: CASSYRGNSGNTIYF. The CDR3 DNA reads TGTGCCAGCAGCTACAGGGGGAATTCTGGAAACACCATATATTTT.

This clone came up once. The rearrangement joins TRBV5-6 to TRBJ2-5; 8 bases match TRBD1. Germline values: CDR1 SGHDT, CDR2 YYEEEE. This CDR3 is 16 amino acids long. The junction had 9 bases not matched to a gene; V was cut back by 1 base and J by 4 bases. The CDR3 sequence is CASSLRSRGRRETQYF. In DNA, the CDR3 is TGTGCCAGCAGCTTGCGGAGCAGGGGGCGCCGAGAGACCCAGTACTTC.

The chain joins TRBV7-6 to TRBJ1-5; 7 bases match TRBD1. The CDR3 loop spans 16 amino acids. The V gene's germline CDR1 is SGHVS and CDR2 FNYEAQ. V was clipped by 5 bases and J by 0 bases; unmatched bases: 7. In nucleotides, the CDR3 is TGTGCCAGCAGCCCCGACAGGGCCCCTAGCAATCAGCCCCAGCATTTT. It yields the protein CASSPDRAPSNQPQHF.

The V and J genes are TRBV7-2 and TRBJ1-4; TRBD1 might be the D (6 bases). This CDR3 spans 14 amino acids. Germline V gene lookup returns CDR1 SGHTA and CDR2 FQGNSA. The ends were cut back, 5 bases at V and 5 bases at J, with 12 bases in the middle. CDR3 sequence reads: CASSPDSANEKLFF. For the CDR3, the DNA is TGTGCCAGCAGCCCGGACAGTGCCAATGAAAAACTGTTTTTT.

The chain is built from TRBV4-1 and TRBJ2-7; 7 bases align to TRBD2. The CDR3 sequence is 14 residues long. Per the germline V gene, CDR1 is MGHRA and CDR2 is YSYEKL. The V gene end was trimmed by 6 bases and the J gene end by 1 base; junction bases not matched to a gene: 6. CDR3: CASSPGEGSYEQYF. CDR3 sequence (DNA): TGCGCCAGCAGTCCGGGGGAGGGTTCCTACGAGCAGTACTTC.

This chain connects TRBV28 to TRBJ2-1, with 14 bases that match TRBD2. Germline assignment: CDR1 MDHEN and CDR2 SYDVKM. CDR3 length equals 15 residues. V was clipped by 7 bases and J by 7 bases; unmatched bases: 6. The CDR3 region has the DNA TGTGCCAGCAAAAGAGGACTAGCGGGGGGTAATGAGCAGTTCTTC. This codes for CASKRGLAGGNEQFF.

V and J are TRBV27 and TRBJ2-7; TRBD1 agrees at 7 bases. Trimming took 3 bases from V and 3 from J; bases not matched to a gene: 5. The germline gives CDR1 MNHEY, CDR2 SMNVEV (reference sequence). The CDR3 is 14 residues long. This CDR3 reads CASSFGTEGYEQYF. The CDR3 bases are TGTGCCAGCAGTTTCGGGACAGAAGGCTACGAGCAGTACTTC.

CDR3 DNA: TGTGCCAGCAGTGGGACAGGGGGCGCGAATGAAAAACTGTTTTTT. Its translation: CASSGTGGANEKLFF. The chain links TRBV5-8 to TRBJ1-4; 12 nucleotides agree with TRBD1. The CDR3 has 15 residues. V dropped 5 bases and J dropped 5; count of bases not matched to a gene: 4. CDR1 and CDR2 from the germline V gene are SGHTS and YDEGEE.

This rearrangement joins TRBV11-3 to TRBJ2-7, with 7 nucleotides matching TRBD2. The germline V gene encodes CDR1 SGHNT and CDR2 YENEEA. CDR3 length: 15 amino acids. The trim removed 5 bases at V and 3 bases at J, leaving 10 bases unmatched. CDR3 loop: CASSPLGRGSYEQYF. The DNA for the CDR3 is TGTGCCAGCAGCCCCCTCGGGCGGGGGAGCTACGAGCAGTACTTC. The full variable domain, in which reference TRBV11-3 and TRBJ2-7 provide the parts outside the CDR3, is EAGVVQSPRYKIIEKKQPVAFWCNPISGHNTLYWYLQNLGQGPELLIRYENEEAVDDSQLPKDRFSAERLKGVDSTLKIQPAELGDSAVYLCASSPLGRGSYEQYFGPGTRLTVT.

This chain links TRBV27 with TRBJ2-7; 8 positions match TRBD1. CDR3 length equals 16 residues. In germline, CDR1 is MNHEY, CDR2 SMNVEV (reference sequence). The trim removed 4 bases at V and 4 bases at J, leaving 12 bases unmatched. The CDR3 loop is CASSSRDRTFGYEQYF. The CDR3 coding sequence is TGTGCCAGCAGTTCCCGGGACAGGACTTTCGGGTACGAGCAGTACTTC.

The gene calls are TRBV27 and TRBJ1-1, with 9 bases matching TRBD1. The CDR3 length is 14 residues. The V gene end was trimmed by 7 bases and the J gene end by 3 bases; junction bases not matched to a gene: 6. Germline CDR1 reads MNHEY; CDR2 reads SMNVEV (reference sequence). The CDR3 protein is CASILGQGHTEAFF. CDR3 coding DNA: TGTGCCAGCATCCTCGGACAGGGGCACACTGAAGCTTTCTTT.

The rearrangement uses TRBV7-8 and TRBJ1-1; D unresolved. The CDR3 extends over 12 amino acids. CDR1 and CDR2 from the germline V gene are SGHVS and FQNEAQ. V dropped 7 bases and J dropped 0 bases, with 6 bases sitting between them. This CDR3 reads CASKNMNTEAFF. The CDR3 DNA sequence: TGTGCCAGCAAAAATATGAACACTGAAGCTTTCTTT.

The chain recombines TRBV7-6 with TRBJ2-3, with 13 bases aligning to TRBD2. Germline CDR1 SGHVS, CDR2 FNYEAQ. The CDR3 is made up of 19 amino acids. Losses at the gene ends were 1 base for V and 1 base for J; bases not matched to a gene: 8. CDR3 DNA: TGTGCCAGCAGCTTAGTGTCGCCCGGACTAGCGGGGGGCACAGATACGCAGTATTTT. Translation gives CASSLVSPGLAGGTDTQYF.

On this clone itself: One junction end does not reproduce the germline sequence, and a read error may be involved. The chain joins TRBV11-3 to TRBJ2-1; D gene ambiguous. Germline loops: CDR1 SGHNT, CDR2 YENEEA. The CDR3 is made up of 11 amino acids. The CDR3 DNA is TGTGCCAGCAGCTCCGACAATGAGCAGTTCTTC. It codes for CASSSDNEQFF.

The gene calls are TRBV5-5 and TRBJ1-2; a weak D match, TRBD1 (5 bases). The ends were cut back, 2 bases at V and 2 bases at J, with 13 bases in the middle. CDR1 SGHKS and CDR2 YYEKEE come from the germline V gene (reference sequence). This CDR3 comprises 15 residues. Written as DNA, the CDR3 is TGTGCCAGCAGCTTAACAAGACAGAACAACTATGGCTACACCTTC. Translating gives CASSLTRQNNYGYTF.

The V gene is TRBV5-6, the J gene TRBJ2-7, with D possibly matching TRBD2 (5 bases). Germline V gene data show CDR1 as SGHDT and CDR2 as YYEEEE. The CDR3 is made up of 13 amino acids. Trimming removed 0 bases at V and 6 bases at J, with 10 bases between. CDR3 loop: CASSLVESGEQYF. The CDR3 nucleotides read TGTGCCAGCAGCTTGGTGGAAAGCGGCGAGCAGTACTTC.

The chain has TRBV7-8 and TRBJ1-1; D may be TRBD1 (5 bases). The CDR3 has 11 amino acids. Per the germline V gene, CDR1 is SGHVS and CDR2 is FQNEAQ. V was shortened by 6 bases and J by 10 bases, with 12 bases between the two germline ends. The CDR3, as DNA: TGTGCCAGCAGTGGGGGGGTCGGAGCTTTCTTT. This codes for CASSGGVGAFF. Using reference TRBV7-8 and TRBJ1-1 for the parts outside the CDR3, the full variable domain is GAGVSQSPRYKVAKRGQDVALRCDPISGHVSLFWYQQALGQGPEFLTYFQNEAQLDKSGLPSDRFFAERPEGSVSTLKIQRTQQEDSAVYLCASSGGVGAFFGQGTRLTVV.

V and J are TRBV5-1 and TRBJ2-5; TRBD2 matches at 8 bases. V shed 4 bases and J 2 bases; nucleotides not matched to a gene: 4. Germline CDR1 SGHRS, CDR2 YFSETQ. This CDR3 region has 14 residues. The CDR3, as DNA: TGCGCCAGCAGCCCGGGGGGGGGACAAGAGACCCAGTACTTC. Its translation: CASSPGGGQETQYF. Variable domain in full (rest from reference TRBV5-1 and TRBJ2-5): KAGVTQTPRYLIKTRGQQVTLSCSPISGHRSVSWYQQTPGQGLQFLFEYFSETQRNKGNFPGRFSGRQFSNSRSEMNVSTLELGDSALYLCASSPGGGQETQYFGPGTRLLVL.

This clone was observed a handful of times. The V call is TRBV2, the J call TRBJ1-1; D is undetermined. Germline CDR1 and CDR2: SNHLY and FYNNEI. V lost 5 bases to trimming and J lost 0 bases, with 10 bases between them. The CDR3 is 14 amino acids. The CDR3 here is CASSWAAMNTEAFF. CDR3 nucleotide sequence: TGTGCCAGCAGTTGGGCCGCAATGAACACTGAAGCTTTCTTT. Drawing the rest from reference TRBV2 and TRBJ1-1, the complete variable domain is EPEVTQTPSHQVTQMGQEVILRCVPISNHLYFYWYRQILGQKVEFLVSFYNNEISEKSEIFDDQFSVERPDGSNFTLKIRSTKLEDSAMYFCASSWAAMNTEAFFGQGTRLTVV.

The chain is built from TRBV9 and TRBJ2-7; TRBD1 might be the D (6 bases). CDR3 length equals 14 residues. Trimming pared 2 bases from V and 0 bases from J, leaving 9 bases between. CDR1 is SGDLS, CDR2 YYNGEE, per germline. As DNA, the CDR3 is TGTGCCAGCAGCGTCGGACAGTCCTCCTACGAGCAGTACTTC. It translates to CASSVGQSSYEQYF.